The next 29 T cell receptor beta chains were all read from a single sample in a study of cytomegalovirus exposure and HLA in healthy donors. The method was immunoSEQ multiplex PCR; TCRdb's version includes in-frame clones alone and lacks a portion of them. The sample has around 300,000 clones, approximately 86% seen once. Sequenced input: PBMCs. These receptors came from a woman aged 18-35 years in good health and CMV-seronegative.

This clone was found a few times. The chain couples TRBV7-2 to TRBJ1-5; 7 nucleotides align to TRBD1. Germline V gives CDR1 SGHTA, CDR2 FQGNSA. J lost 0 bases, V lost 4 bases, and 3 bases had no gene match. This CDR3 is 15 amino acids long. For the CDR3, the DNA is TGTGCCAGCAGCTGGAGGACAGGTAGCAATCAGCCCCAGCATTTT. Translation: CASSWRTGSNQPQHF.

The CDR3 DNA sequence: TGCGCCAGCAGCCAAGCGTGGGCGGGGCTGAGAGGAAACACCATATATTTT. It yields the protein CASSQAWAGLRGNTIYF. This chain uses TRBV4-1 with TRBJ1-3; D might be TRBD1 (5 bases). Trimming took off 1 base at V and 4 bases at J, with 17 bases between the two ends. CDR3 length equals 17 residues. Germline V CDR1 and CDR2: MGHRA, YSYEKL.

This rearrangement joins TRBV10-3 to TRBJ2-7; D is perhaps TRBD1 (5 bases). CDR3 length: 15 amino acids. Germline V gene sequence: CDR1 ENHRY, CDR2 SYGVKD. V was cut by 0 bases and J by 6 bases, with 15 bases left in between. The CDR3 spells CAISESQGKSPEQYF. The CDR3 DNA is TGTGCCATCAGTGAGTCTCAGGGAAAGTCTCCCGAGCAGTACTTC.

The CDR3 sequence is CSVRETGVNTEAFF. The CDR3 nucleotides are TGCAGCGTCAGAGAGACAGGGGTAAACACTGAAGCTTTCTTT. The chain combines TRBV29-1 with TRBJ1-1; 8 bases map to TRBD1. CDR3 length equals 14 residues. V shed 6 bases, J shed 2 bases, and the junction held 8 bases outside the gene matches. Germline assignment: CDR1 SQVTM and CDR2 ANQGSEA.

The CDR3 protein is CASSPGTPDSPLHF. Written as DNA, the CDR3 is TGTGCCAGCAGCCCCGGGACACCAGATTCACCCCTCCACTTT. The chain combines TRBV5-6 with TRBJ1-6; D is possibly TRBD1 (6 bases). This CDR3 region has 14 residues. The V gene's germline CDR1 is SGHDT and CDR2 YYEEEE. The germline V and J ends were trimmed by 4 bases and 8 bases, with 13 bases remaining between them. Together with reference TRBV5-6 and TRBJ1-6, the CDR3 gives the full variable domain: DAGVTQSPTHLIKTRGQQVTLRCSPKSGHDTVSWYQQALGQGPQFIFQYYEEEERQRGNFPDRFSGHQFPNYSSELNVNALLLGDSALYLCASSPGTPDSPLHFGNGTRLTVT.

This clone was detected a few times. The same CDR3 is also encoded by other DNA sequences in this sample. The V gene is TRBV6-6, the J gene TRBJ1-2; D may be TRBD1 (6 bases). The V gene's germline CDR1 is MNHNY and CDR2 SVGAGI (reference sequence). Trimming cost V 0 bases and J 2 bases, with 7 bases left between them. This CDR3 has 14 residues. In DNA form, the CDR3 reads TGTGCCAGCAGTTACTCTACAGGGAACTATGGCTACACCTTC. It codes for CASSYSTGNYGYTF.

The CDR3 reads CASSVVTDETQYF. The DNA of the CDR3 is TGTGCCAGCAGCGTAGTCACAGACGAGACCCAGTACTTC. The V and J genes are TRBV9 and TRBJ2-5; D gene unclear. V lost 0 bases and J lost 5, with 8 bases in between. This CDR3 comprises 13 residues. CDR1 is SGDLS and CDR2 is YYNGEE in the germline V gene.

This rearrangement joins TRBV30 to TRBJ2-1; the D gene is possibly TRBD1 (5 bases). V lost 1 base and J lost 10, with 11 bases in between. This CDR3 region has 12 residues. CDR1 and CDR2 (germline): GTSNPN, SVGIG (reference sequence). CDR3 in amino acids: CAWSAPQVEQFF. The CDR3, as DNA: TGTGCCTGGAGTGCCCCACAGGTAGAGCAGTTCTTC.

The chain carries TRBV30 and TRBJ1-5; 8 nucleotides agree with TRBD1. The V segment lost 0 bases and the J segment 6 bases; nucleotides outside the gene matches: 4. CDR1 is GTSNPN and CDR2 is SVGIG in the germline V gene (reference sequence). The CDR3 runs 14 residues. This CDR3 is CAWSVRQGLQPQHF. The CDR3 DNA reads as TGTGCCTGGAGTGTACGACAGGGGCTTCAGCCCCAGCATTTT.

CDR3 coding DNA: TGTGCCAGCAGCTTAGAGGACAGGGGAGGAGGCTCACCCCTCCACTTT. Translated, it gives CASSLEDRGGGSPLHF. The rearrangement joins TRBV7-6 to TRBJ1-6; the match to TRBD1 covers 9 bases. Trimming cost V 1 base and J 10 bases; bases outside gene matches: 8. The germline CDR1 and CDR2 sequences are SGHVS and FNYEAQ. The CDR3 has 16 residues.

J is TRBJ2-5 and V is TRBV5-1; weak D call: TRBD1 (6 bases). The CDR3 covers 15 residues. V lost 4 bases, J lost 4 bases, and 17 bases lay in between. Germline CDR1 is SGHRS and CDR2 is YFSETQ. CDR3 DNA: TGCGCCAGCAGCCCTTACGCTCCAGGGGCAGAGACCCAGTACTTC. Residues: CASSPYAPGAETQYF.

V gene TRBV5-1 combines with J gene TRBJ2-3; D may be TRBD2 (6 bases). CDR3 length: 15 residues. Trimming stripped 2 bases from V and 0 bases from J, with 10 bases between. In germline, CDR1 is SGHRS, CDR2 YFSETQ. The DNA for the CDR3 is TGCGCCAGCAGCTTATCAAGCGGGAGCACAGATACGCAGTATTTT. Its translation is CASSLSSGSTDTQYF.

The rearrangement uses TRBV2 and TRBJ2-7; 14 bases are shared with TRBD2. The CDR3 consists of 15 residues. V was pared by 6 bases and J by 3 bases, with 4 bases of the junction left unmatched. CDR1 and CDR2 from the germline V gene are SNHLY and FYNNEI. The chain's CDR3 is CASRMGLAGVYEQYF. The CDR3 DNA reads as TGTGCCAGCAGAATGGGACTAGCGGGAGTCTACGAGCAGTACTTC.

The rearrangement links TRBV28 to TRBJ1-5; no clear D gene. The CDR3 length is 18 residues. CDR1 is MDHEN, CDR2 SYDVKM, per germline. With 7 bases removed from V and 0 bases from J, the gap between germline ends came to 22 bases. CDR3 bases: TGTGCCAGCACCGGACTAATCGGACTCGGATATAGCAATCAGCCCCAGCATTTT. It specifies CASTGLIGLGYSNQPQHF.

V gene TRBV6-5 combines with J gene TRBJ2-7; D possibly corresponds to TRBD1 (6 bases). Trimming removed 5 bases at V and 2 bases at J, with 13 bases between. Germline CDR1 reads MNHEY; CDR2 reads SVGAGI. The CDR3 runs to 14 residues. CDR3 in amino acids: CASSTAGTTYEQYF. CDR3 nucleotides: TGTGCCAGCAGTACTGCCGGGACAACCTACGAGCAGTACTTC.

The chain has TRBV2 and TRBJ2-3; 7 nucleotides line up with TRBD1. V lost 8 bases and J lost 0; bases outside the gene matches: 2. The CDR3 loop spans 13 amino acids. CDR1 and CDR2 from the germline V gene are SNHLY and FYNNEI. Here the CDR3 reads CASHRGSTDTQYF. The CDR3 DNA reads TGTGCCAGCCACAGGGGAAGCACAGATACGCAGTATTTT.

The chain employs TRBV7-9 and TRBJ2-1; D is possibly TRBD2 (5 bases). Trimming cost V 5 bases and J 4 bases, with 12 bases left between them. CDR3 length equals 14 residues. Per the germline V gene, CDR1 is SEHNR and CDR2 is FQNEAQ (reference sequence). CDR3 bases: TGTGCCAGCAGCCCAACCGGACTGTACAATGAGCAGTTCTTC. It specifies CASSPTGLYNEQFF.

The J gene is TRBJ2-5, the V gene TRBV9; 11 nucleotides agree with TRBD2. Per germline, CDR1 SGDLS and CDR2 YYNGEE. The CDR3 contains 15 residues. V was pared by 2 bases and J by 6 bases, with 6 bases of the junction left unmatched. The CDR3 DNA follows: TGTGCCAGCAGCGTTACTAGCGGGAGTTCGAAGACCCAGTACTTC. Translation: CASSVTSGSSKTQYF.

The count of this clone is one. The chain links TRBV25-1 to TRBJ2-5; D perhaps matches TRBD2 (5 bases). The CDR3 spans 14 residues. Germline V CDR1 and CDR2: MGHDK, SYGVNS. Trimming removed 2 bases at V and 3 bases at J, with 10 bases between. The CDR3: CASSETIGEETQYF. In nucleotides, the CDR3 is TGTGCCAGCAGTGAAACTATCGGGGAAGAGACCCAGTACTTC.

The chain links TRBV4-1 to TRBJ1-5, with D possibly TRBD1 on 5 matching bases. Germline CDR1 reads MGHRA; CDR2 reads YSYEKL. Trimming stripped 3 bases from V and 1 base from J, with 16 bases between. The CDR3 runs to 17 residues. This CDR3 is CASSHGRGLTSNQPQHF. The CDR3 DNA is TGCGCCAGCAGCCACGGGAGGGGACTCACAAGCAATCAGCCCCAGCATTTT.

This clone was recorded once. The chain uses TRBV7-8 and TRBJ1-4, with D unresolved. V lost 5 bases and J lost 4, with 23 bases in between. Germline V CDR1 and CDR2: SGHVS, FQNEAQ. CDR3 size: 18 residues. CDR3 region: CASSPPVRQTQINEKLFF. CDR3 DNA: TGTGCCAGCAGCCCACCGGTGCGGCAGACCCAGATTAATGAAAAACTGTTTTTT.

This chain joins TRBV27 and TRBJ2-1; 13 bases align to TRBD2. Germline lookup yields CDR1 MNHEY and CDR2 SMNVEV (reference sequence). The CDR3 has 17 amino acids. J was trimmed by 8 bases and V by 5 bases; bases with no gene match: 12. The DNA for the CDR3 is TGTGCCAGCAGTCCCCAACTAGCGGGGGGGCTAATCTATGAGCAGTTCTTC. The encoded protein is CASSPQLAGGLIYEQFF.

The CDR3 loop is CASSQVTGWGEKLFF. CDR3 DNA sequence: TGCGCCAGCAGCCAAGTTACAGGGTGGGGTGAAAAACTGTTTTTT. V gene TRBV4-1 combines with J gene TRBJ1-4; D perhaps matches TRBD1 (6 bases). CDR3 length: 15 residues. V was clipped by 1 base and J by 7 bases, with 13 bases between them. The germline CDR1 and CDR2 sequences are MGHRA and YSYEKL.

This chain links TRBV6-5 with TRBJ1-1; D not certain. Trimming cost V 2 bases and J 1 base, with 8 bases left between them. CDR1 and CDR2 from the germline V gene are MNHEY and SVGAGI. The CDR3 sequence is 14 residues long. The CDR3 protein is CASSYGQGNTEAFF. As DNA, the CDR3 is TGTGCCAGCAGTTACGGGCAAGGGAACACTGAAGCTTTCTTT.

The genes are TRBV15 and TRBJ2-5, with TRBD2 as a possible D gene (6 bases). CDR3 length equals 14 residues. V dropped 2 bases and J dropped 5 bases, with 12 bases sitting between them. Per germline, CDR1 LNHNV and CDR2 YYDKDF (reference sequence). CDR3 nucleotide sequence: TGTGCCACCAGCAGAACTAGCCAACGGGAGACCCAGTACTTC. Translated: CATSRTSQRETQYF.

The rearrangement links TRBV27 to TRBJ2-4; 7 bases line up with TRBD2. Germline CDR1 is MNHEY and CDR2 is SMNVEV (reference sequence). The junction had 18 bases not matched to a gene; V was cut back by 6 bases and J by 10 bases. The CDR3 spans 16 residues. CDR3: CASSQPAGFGEGIQYF. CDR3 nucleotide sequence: TGTGCCAGCAGCCAACCCGCGGGTTTCGGGGAGGGGATTCAGTACTTC.

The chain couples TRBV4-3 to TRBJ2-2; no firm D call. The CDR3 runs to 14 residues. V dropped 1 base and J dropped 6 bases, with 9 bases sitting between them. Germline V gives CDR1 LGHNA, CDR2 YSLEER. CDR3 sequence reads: CASSQAHSPGELFF. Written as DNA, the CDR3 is TGCGCCAGCAGCCAAGCGCACAGTCCCGGGGAGCTGTTTTTT.

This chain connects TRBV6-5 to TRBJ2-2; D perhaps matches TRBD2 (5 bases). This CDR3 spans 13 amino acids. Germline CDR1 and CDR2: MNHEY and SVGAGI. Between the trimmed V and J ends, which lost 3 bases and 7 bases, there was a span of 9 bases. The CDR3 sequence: CASSYSGIGELFF. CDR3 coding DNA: TGTGCCAGCAGTTATTCCGGGATCGGGGAGCTGTTTTTT.

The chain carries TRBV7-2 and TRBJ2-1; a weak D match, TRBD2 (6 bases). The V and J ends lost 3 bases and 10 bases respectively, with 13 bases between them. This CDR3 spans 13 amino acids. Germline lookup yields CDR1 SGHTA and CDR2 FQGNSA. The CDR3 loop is CASSLAGLSEQFF. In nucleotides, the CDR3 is TGTGCCAGCAGCTTGGCGGGACTTTCGGAGCAGTTCTTC.